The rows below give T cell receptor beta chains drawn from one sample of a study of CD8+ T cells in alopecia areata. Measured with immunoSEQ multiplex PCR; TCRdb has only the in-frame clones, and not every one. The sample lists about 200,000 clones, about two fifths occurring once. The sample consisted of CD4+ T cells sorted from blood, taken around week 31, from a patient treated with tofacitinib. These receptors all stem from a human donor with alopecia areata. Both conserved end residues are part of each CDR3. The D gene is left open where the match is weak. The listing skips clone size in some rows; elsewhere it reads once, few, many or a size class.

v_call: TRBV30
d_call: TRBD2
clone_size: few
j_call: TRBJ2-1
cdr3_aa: CAWSAGTSGRSYNEQFF
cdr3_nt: TGTGCCTGGAGTGCCGGGACTAGCGGACGATCCTACAATGAGCAGTTCTTC

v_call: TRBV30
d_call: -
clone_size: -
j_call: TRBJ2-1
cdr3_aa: CAWSKGSGFAEQFF
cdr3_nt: TGTGCCTGGAGTAAAGGGTCCGGTTTTGCTGAGCAGTTCTTC

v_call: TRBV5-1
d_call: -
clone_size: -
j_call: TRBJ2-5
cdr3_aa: CASSSHLQETQYF
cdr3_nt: TGCGCCAGCAGCTCGCACCTCCAAGAGACCCAGTACTTC

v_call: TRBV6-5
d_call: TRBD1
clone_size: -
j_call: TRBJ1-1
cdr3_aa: CASSAGTGGDTEAFF
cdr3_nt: TGTGCCAGCAGTGCCGGGACAGGGGGGGACACTGAAGCTTTCTTT

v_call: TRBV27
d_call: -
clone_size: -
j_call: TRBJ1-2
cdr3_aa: CASSLSWGDGYTF
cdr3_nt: TGTGCCAGCAGTTTATCGTGGGGGGATGGCTACACCTTC

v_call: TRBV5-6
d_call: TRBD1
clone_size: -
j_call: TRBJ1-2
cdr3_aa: CASSFRQGASYGYTF
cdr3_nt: TGTGCCAGCAGCTTCCGACAGGGGGCAAGCTATGGCTACACCTTC

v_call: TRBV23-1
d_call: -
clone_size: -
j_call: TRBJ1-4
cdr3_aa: CASSQPPRVRLRRTNEKLFF
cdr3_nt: TGCGCCAGCAGTCAACCCCCAAGGGTCCGTTTGAGGAGAACTAATGAAAAACTGTTTTTT

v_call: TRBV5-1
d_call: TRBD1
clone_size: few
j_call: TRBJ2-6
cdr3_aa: CASSLTTGSGANVLTF
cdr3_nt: TGCGCCAGCAGCTTAACGACAGGGTCTGGGGCCAACGTCCTGACTTTC

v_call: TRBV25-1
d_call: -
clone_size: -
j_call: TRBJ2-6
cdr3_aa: CASSESPLTSTGANVLTF
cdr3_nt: TGTGCCAGCAGTGAATCCCCCCTAACTAGTACTGGGGCCAACGTCCTGACTTTC

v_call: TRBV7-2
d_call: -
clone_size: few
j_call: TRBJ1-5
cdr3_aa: CASSLVVGSGNQPQHF
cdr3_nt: TGTGCCAGCAGCTTAGTCGTGGGTTCGGGTAATCAGCCCCAGCATTTT

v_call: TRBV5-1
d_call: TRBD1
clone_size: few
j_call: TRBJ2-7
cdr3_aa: CASSLAGTVTYEQYF
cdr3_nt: TGCGCCAGCAGCTTGGCCGGGACAGTTACCTACGAGCAGTACTTC

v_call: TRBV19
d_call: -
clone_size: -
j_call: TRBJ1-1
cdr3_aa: CASSSLGAANTEAFF
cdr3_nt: TGTGCCAGTAGTAGCCTTGGGGCCGCGAACACTGAAGCTTTCTTT

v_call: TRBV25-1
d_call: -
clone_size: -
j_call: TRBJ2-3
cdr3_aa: CASRWTSNTDTQYF
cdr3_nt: TGTGCCAGCAGATGGACATCCAACACAGATACGCAGTATTTT

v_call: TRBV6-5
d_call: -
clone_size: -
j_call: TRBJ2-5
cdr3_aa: CASKGRPQETQYF
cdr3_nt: TGTGCCTCGAAGGGGCGCCCCCAAGAGACCCAGTACTTC

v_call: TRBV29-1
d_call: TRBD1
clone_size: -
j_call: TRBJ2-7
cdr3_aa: CSAGTGSYEQYF
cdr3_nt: TGCAGCGCAGGGACAGGGAGCTACGAGCAGTACTTC

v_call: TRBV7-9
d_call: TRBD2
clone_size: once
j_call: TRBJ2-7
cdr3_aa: CASSPGGAGGREQYF
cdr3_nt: TGTGCCAGCAGCCCCGGGGGGGCGGGAGGAAGGGAGCAGTACTTC

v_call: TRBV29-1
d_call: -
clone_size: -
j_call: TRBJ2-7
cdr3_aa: CSVLGAGEQYF
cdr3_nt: TGCAGCGTCCTCGGGGCGGGCGAGCAGTACTTC

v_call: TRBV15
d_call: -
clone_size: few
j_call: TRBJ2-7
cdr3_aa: CATSRDYEGEQYF
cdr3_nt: TGTGCCACCAGCAGAGATTATGAGGGCGAGCAGTACTTC

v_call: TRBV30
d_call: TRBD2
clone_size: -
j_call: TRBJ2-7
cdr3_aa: CAWSASGNTYEQYF
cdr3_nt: TGTGCCTGGAGTGCTAGCGGGAATACGTACGAGCAGTACTTC

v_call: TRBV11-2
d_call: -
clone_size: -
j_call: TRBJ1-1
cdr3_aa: CASSFSERGTEAFF
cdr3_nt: TGTGCCAGCAGCTTCTCGGAGAGAGGGACTGAAGCTTTCTTT

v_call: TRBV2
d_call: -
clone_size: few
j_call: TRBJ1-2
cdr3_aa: CASSEGPASGYGYTF
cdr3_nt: TGTGCCAGCAGTGAAGGCCCGGCTTCCGGGTATGGCTACACCTTC

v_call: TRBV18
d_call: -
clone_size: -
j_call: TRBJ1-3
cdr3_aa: CASSPQGTGNTIYF
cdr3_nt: TGTGCCAGCTCACCGCAGGGTACTGGAAACACCATATATTTT

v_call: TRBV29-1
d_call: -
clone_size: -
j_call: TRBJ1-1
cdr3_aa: CSATNTGTEAFF
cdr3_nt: TGCAGCGCTACTAATACGGGCACTGAAGCTTTCTTT

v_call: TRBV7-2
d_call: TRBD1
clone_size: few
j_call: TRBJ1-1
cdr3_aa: CASSPIDRGEAFF
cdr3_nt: TGTGCCAGCAGCCCTATCGACAGGGGTGAAGCTTTCTTT

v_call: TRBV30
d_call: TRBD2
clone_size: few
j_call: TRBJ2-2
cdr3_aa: CASLAGANTGELFF
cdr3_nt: TGTGCCTCCCTGGCGGGGGCGAACACCGGGGAGCTGTTTTTT

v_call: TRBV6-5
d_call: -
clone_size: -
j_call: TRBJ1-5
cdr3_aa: CASSYRGGASNQPQHF
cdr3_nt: TGTGCCAGCAGTTACCGAGGTGGGGCGAGCAATCAGCCCCAGCATTTT

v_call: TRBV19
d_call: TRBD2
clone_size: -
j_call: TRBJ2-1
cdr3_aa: CASSIVLAGGRSPYNEQFF
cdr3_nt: TGTGCCAGTAGTATAGTGCTAGCGGGAGGGAGGTCCCCCTACAATGAGCAGTTCTTC

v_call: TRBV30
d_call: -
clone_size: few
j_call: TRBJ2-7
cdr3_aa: CAWSAGLGLTYEQYF
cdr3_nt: TGTGCCTGGAGCGCCGGACTCGGACTGACCTACGAGCAGTACTTC

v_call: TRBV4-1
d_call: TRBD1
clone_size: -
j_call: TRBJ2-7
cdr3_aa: CASSQARDRPYEQYF
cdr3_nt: TGCGCCAGCAGCCAAGCTCGGGACAGGCCCTACGAGCAGTACTTC

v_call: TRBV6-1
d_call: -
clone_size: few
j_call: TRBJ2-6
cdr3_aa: CASSEGGQGYAGANVLTF
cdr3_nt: TGTGCCAGCAGCGAAGGGGGTCAGGGATATGCAGGGGCCAACGTCCTGACTTTC

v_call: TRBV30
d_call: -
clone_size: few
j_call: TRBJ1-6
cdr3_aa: CAWSRKSGGESPLHF
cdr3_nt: TGTGCCTGGAGTAGGAAGTCCGGAGGGGAATCACCCCTCCACTTT

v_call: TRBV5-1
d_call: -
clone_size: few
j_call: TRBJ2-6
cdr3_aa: CASSLAGQGSSGANVLTF
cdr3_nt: TGCGCCAGCAGCTTGGCCGGGCAGGGAAGCTCTGGGGCCAACGTCCTGACTTTC

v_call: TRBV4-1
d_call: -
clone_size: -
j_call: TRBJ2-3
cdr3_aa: CASSRFLVAVSTDTQYF
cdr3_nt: TGCGCCAGCAGCCGGTTCTTGGTAGCGGTTAGCACAGATACGCAGTATTTT

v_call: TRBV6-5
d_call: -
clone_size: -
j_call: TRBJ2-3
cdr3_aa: CASSYSLTGPQQYF
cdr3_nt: TGTGCCAGCAGTTACTCGCTGACAGGACCTCAGCAGTATTTT